The TCR beta chain described here comes from a study of blood T cell repertoires in COVID-19 (dated by TCRdb to 2019 to 2021). In terms of the full investigation: Samples from collaborators originated in the United States, Italy and Spain and spanned both the acute and convalescent phases of COVID-19. The sample metadata nearly always contained a de-identified subject ID, COVID-19 status, age in years and sex. The repertoires were made available in a free public database intended to serve as a resource for research on the immune response to SARS-CoV-2. The material from the prospective study consisted of cDNA or gDNA derived from T cells, B-cell-depleted T cells, or PBMCs. The samples were drawn from the first 160 participants of the ongoing ImmuneRACE study and from 950 to 1,500 subjects provided by 6 global collaborators. Subjects who had been exposed to COVID-19, were actively infected with it, or had recovered from it provided the deeply sampled blood TCRbeta repertoires that made up the dataset. Where HLA class I and class II types were available, the types were taken from metadata supplied by the sample provider, not from assay-based typing. General study outcomes and caveats: The quantity of clinical and demographic metadata differed by source and by participant and was supplied without curation.

Collaborating institutions collected whole blood in K2EDTA tubes following their own protocols. For TCRbeta analysis, collaborators shipped samples as frozen whole blood, isolated PBMCs, or DNA extracted from either of those sample types. V lost 4 bases and J lost 2 bases, and the count of bases not matched to a germline gene is 4. The CDR3 sequence holds 15 residues, the cysteine and phenylalanine included. Only the CDR3 DNA is retained, 45 bases long and in frame from the first base. Taken from the germline V gene, the CDR1 and CDR2 loops are SGHVS and FQNEAQ. TCRbeta CDR3 regions were amplified from genomic DNA using the immunoSEQ Assay, a bias-controlled multiplex PCR. Per the source publication's procedure: The number of nucleated cells in each sample was estimated from the amplification of reference gene primers within the assay. To quantify the absolute abundance of each unique TCRbeta CDR3 rearrangement, sequence reads were collapsed and filtered. Productive Simpson clonality was computed per sample as the square root of Simpson's diversity index over productive rearrangements. TCRdb retrieved this table from immuneACCESS and kept in-frame rearrangements only. Not all clones are present; in checked studies, unresolved V genes account for under half, and no reason is known for the remainder. Clone size and V and J calls were adopted from that table, with D and trimming inferred from the DNA. Across this sample there are about 50,000 clones, with 86% seen only once. Together, the top ten hold over 2% of the sample.

To note about this clone: Its antigen remains undetermined. Base qualities are not provided; no much larger clone lies one nucleotide away.

Sequencing was done on a sample of peripheral blood. This TCR was recovered from a woman aged 55 to 70 with acute or convalescent COVID-19. Rearrangement joined TRBV7-8 to TRBJ2-1, with 8 middle bases fitting TRBD2. The DNA reads as follows: TGTGCCAGCAGCTCCATAGCGGGGACCTACAATGAGCAGTTCTTC. Translation gives CASSSIAGTYNEQFF.